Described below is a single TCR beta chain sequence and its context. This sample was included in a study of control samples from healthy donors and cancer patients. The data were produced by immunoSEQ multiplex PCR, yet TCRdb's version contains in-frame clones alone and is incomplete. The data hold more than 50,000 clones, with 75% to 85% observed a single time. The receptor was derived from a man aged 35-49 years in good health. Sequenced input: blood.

CDR3 sequence: CSVEVGAGSPLHF. The CDR3 DNA reads as TGCAGCGTTGAAGTAGGGGCCGGGTCACCCCTCCACTTT. The gene calls are TRBV29-1 and TRBJ1-6, with TRBD1 as a possible D gene (5 bases). Germline V lookup: CDR1 SQVTM, CDR2 ANQGSEA. V was shortened by 1 base and J by 10 bases, with 11 bases between the two germline ends. The CDR3 covers 13 residues.